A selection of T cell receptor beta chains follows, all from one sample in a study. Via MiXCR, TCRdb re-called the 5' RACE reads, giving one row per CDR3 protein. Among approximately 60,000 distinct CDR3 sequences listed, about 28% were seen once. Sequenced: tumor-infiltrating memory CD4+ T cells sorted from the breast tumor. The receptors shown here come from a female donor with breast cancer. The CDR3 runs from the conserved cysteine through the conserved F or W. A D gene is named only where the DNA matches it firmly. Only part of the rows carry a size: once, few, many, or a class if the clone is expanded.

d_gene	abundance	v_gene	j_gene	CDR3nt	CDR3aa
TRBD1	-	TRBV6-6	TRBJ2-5	TGTGCCAGCAGCAAAGACAGGGAAGAGACCCAGTACTTC	CASSKDREETQYF
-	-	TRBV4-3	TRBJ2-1	TGCGCCAGCAGCCAGGCTACGCGGTCCAATGAGCAGTTCTTC	CASSQATRSNEQFF
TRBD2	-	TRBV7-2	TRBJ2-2	TGTGCCAGCACCCAAGGGACTACCCAAAGCTTCGGGGAGCTGTTTTTT	CASTQGTTQSFGELFF
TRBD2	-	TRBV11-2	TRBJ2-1	TGTGCCAGCAGCTTGCCGAGCGGGATCGAGCAGTTCTTC	CASSLPSGIEQFF
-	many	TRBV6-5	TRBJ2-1	TGTGCCAGCAGCCGACCAGACCCACCGAGGCAGTTCTTC	CASSRPDPPRQFF
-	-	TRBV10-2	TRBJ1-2	TGCGCCAGCAGTGTGCGGGGGTCGGGAGGCTACACCTTC	CASSVRGSGGYTF
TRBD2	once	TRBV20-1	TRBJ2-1	TGCAGTGTCAGGACTAGCGGGAGTTGGAATGAGCAGTTCTTC	CSVRTSGSWNEQFF
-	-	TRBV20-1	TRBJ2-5	TGCAGTGCTAGAGATCTGGCAGAGGCCCAGGAGACCCAGTACTTC	CSARDLAEAQETQYF
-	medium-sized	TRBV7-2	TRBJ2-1	TGTGCCAGCAGCTTATCTCCTATTAATGAGCAGTTCTTC	CASSLSPINEQFF
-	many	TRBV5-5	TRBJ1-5	TGTGCCAGCAGCCAGGGAGAAAATCAGCCCCAGCATTTT	CASSQGENQPQHF
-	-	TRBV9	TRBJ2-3	TGTGCCAGCAGCGTAGCTGTGGTACCAGATACGCAGTATTTT	CASSVAVVPDTQYF
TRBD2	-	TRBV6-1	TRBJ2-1	TGTGCCAGCGCCCACGGGACTAGCGGGAACACCTACAATGAGCAGTTCTTC	CASAHGTSGNTYNEQFF
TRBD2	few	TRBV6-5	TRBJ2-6	TGTGCCAGCAGTTACAGGACTAGCGGGACCAGGGCCGGGGCCAACGTCCTGACTTTC	CASSYRTSGTRAGANVLTF
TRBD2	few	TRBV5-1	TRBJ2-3	TGCGCCAGCAGCTTGGGGGGACTAACTAGCACAGATACGCAGTATTTT	CASSLGGLTSTDTQYF
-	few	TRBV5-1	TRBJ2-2	TGCGCCAGCAGCTTGTATGGGAGCACCGGGGAGCTGTTTTTT	CASSLYGSTGELFF
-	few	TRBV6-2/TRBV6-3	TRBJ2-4	TGTGCCAGCAGTCCCTCCGGGGCCAAAAACATTCAGTACTTC	CASSPSGAKNIQYF
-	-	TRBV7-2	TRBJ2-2	TGTGCCAGCAGCTTAAAGACCGGGGAGCTGTTTTTT	CASSLKTGELFF
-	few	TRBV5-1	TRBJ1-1	TGCGCCAGCAGCTTGGACCGGGGAATGCGGAACACTGAAGCTTTCTTT	CASSLDRGMRNTEAFF
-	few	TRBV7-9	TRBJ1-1	TGTGCCAGCAGTCCAGGGAGAGCCACTGAAGCTTTCTTT	CASSPGRATEAFF
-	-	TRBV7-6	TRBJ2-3	TGTGCCAGCAGCTCATCGCAGGGGCCGGCAGATACGCAGTATTTT	CASSSSQGPADTQYF
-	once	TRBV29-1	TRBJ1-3	TGCAGCGTTGGGGGATCTGGAAGCACCATATATTTT	CSVGGSGSTIYF
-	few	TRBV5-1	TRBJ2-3	TGCGCCAGCAGCCAAGGTTACACAGATACGCAGTATTTT	CASSQGYTDTQYF
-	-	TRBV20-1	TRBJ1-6	TGCAGTGCTCAACCCGGACAGTATAATTCACCCCCCCACTTT	CSAQPGQYNSPPHF
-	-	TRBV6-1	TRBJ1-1	TGTGCCAGCACAGGAGCGAACACTGAAGCTTTCTTT	CASTGANTEAFF
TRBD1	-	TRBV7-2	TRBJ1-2	TGTGCCAGCAGCCGGCCCGACAGGGACTATGGCTACACCTTC	CASSRPDRDYGYTF
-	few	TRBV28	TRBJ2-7	TGTGCCAGCAGTCCTCTACACGGGACGCAGTACTTC	CASSPLHGTQYF
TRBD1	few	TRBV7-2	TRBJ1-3	TGTGCCAGCAGCCGAGTTACAGGGGCCGGAAACACCATATATTTT	CASSRVTGAGNTIYF
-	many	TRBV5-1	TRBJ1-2	TGCGCCAGCAGTAAGGATCGTCAGGGCTACACCTTC	CASSKDRQGYTF
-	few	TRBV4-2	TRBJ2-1	TGTGCCAGCAGCCAAGAAGGGGTAGGTGAGCAGTTCTTC	CASSQEGVGEQFF
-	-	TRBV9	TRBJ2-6	TGTGCCAGCAGCGCTAGCTTCTCTGGGGCCAACGTCCTGACTTTC	CASSASFSGANVLTF
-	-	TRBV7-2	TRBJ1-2	TGTGCCAGCAGCTTACCTTCAGCTGCTAACTATGGCTACACCTTC	CASSLPSAANYGYTF
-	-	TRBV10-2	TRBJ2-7	TGCGCCAGCAGGGGGCTAGGCTACGAGCAGTACTTC	CASRGLGYEQYF
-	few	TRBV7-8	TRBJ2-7	TGTGCCAGCAGCTGGAGTTCGGGGGACGAGCAGTACTTC	CASSWSSGDEQYF